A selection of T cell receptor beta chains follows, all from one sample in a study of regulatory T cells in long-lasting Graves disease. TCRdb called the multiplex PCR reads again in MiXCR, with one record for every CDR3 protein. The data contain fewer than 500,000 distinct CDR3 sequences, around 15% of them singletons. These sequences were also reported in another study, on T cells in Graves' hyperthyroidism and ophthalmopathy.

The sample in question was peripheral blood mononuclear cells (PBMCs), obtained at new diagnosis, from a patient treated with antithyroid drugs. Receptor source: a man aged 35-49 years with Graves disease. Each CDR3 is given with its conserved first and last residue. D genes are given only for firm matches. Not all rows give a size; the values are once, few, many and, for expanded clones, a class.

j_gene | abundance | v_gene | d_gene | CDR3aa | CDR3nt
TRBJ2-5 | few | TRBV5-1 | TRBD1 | CASSLGGQFQETQYF | TGCGCCAGCAGCTTGGGGGGACAGTTTCAAGAGACCCAGTACTTC
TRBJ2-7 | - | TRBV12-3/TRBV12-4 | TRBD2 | CASSLEGLVAYEQYF | TGTGCCAGCAGTTTAGAGGGACTAGTGGCCTACGAGCAGTACTTC
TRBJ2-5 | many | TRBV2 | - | CASSAPGTQYF | TGTGCCAGCAGTGCCCCCGGGACCCAGTACTTC
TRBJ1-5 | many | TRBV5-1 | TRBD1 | CASSSQGPYQPQHF | TGTGCCAGCAGCTCACAGGGGCCTTACCAGCCCCAGCATTTT
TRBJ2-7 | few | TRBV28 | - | CASIGGAPYEQYF | TGTGCCAGCATCGGCGGGGCCCCCTACGAGCAGTACTTC
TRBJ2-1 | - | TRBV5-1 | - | CASSLVGESGNEQFF | TGCGCCAGCAGCTTGGTTGGTGAGTCAGGGAATGAGCAGTTCTTC
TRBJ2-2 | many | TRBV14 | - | CASSPRTESGELFF | TGTGCCAGCAGCCCCAGGACAGAATCCGGGGAGCTGTTTTTT
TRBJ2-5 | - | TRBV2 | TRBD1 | CASRPGQGAGETQYF | TGTGCCAGCAGGCCTGGACAGGGGGCCGGTGAGACCCAGTACTTC
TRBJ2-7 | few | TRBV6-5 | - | CASSFSRPYEQYF | TGTGCCAGCAGTTTTAGCCGTCCCTACGAGCAGTACTTC
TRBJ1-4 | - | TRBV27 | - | CASAGGLNEKLFF | TGTGCCAGTGCGGGAGGGCTCAATGAAAAACTGTTTTTT
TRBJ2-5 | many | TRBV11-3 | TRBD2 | CASSPGTSGRVEETQYF | TGTGCCAGCAGCCCCGGGACTAGCGGGAGGGTGGAGGAGACCCAGTACTTC
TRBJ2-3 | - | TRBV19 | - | CASSMGGRSTDTQYF | TGTGCCAGTAGTATGGGTGGAAGGAGCACAGATACGCAGTATTTT
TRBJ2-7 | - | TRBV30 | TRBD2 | CAWSVRGSGTHEQYF | TGTGCCTGGAGTGTACGTGGTAGCGGGACCCACGAGCAGTACTTC
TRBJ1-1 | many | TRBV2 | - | CASRDSGLATEAFF | TGTGCCAGCAGGGATTCAGGGCTCGCCACTGAAGCTTTCTTT
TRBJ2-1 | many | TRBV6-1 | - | CASSHGPTRFNEQFF | TGTGCCAGCAGTCACGGTCCGACTAGATTCAATGAGCAGTTCTTC
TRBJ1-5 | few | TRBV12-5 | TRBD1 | CASGSDRDNQPQHF | TGTGCTAGTGGATCCGACAGGGACAATCAGCCCCAGCATTTT
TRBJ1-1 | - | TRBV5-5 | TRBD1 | CASSGIQGAGTEAFF | TGTGCCAGCAGCGGGATACAGGGGGCAGGCACTGAAGCTTTCTTT
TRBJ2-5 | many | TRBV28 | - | CASSLSLTGYQETQYF | TGTGCCAGCAGTTTAAGTTTAACAGGGTACCAAGAGACCCAGTACTTC
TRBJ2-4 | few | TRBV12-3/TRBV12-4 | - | CASSYRAIQNIQYF | TGTGCCAGCAGTTATAGGGCGATACAAAACATTCAGTACTTC
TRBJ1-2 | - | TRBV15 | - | CATSRERLPRVGYTF | TGTGCCACCAGCAGAGAAAGACTTCCGAGGGTCGGCTACACCTTC
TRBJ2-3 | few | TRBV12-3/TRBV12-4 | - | CASNPLGQDSGGTDTQYF | TGTGCCAGTAACCCTTTGGGCCAGGATTCCGGGGGCACAGATACGCAGTATTTT
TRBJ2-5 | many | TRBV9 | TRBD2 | CASSVDVAGGLQETQYF | TGTGCCAGCAGCGTAGATGTAGCGGGAGGACTCCAAGAGACCCAGTACTTC
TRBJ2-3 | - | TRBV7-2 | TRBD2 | CASSLGGGLAGRDTQYF | TGTGCCAGCAGCTTAGGCGGGGGACTAGCGGGACGAGATACGCAGTATTTT
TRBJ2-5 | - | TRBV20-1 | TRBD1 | CSARKTGGGETQYF | TGCAGTGCTAGAAAGACAGGGGGCGGTGAGACCCAGTACTTC
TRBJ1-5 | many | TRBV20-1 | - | CSARDLTGGVPQHF | TGCAGTGCTAGAGATTTGACTGGGGGGGTACCCCAGCATTTT
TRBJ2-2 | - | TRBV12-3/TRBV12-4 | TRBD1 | CASNRQGGRKNTGELFF | TGTGCCAGCAACCGACAGGGGGGACGAAAGAACACCGGGGAGCTGTTTTTT
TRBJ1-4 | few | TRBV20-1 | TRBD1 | CSARDRGLIETNEKLFF | TGCAGTGCTAGGGACAGGGGGCTTATCGAAACTAATGAAAAACTGTTTTTT
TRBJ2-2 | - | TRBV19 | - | CASSIGTGRNTGELFF | TGTGCCAGTAGTATAGGAACGGGACGAAACACCGGGGAGCTGTTTTTT
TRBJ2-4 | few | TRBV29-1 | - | CSVVSVPANIQYF | TGCAGCGTTGTGTCCGTTCCGGCAAACATTCAGTACTTC
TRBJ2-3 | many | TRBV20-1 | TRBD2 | CSASGLAGRDTDTQYF | TGCAGTGCTAGCGGTCTAGCGGGACGGGATACAGATACGCAGTATTTT
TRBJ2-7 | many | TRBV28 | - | CASTTSGVPYEQYF | TGTGCCAGCACGACCTCAGGGGTTCCCTACGAGCAGTACTTC
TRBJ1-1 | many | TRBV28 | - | CASVAGLGTEAFF | TGTGCCAGCGTGGCAGGGTTGGGCACTGAAGCTTTCTTT
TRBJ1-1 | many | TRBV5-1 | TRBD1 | CASSLETGRRTEAFF | TGCGCCAGCAGCTTGGAGACAGGGAGGCGTACTGAAGCTTTCTTT
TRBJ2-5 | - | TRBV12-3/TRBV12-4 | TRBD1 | CASSLIGTGLQETQYF | TGTGCCAGCAGTTTAATCGGGACAGGGCTACAAGAGACCCAGTACTTC
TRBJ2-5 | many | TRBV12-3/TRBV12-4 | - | CASSFGGRFQETQYF | TGTGCCAGCAGTTTTGGGGGACGGTTTCAAGAGACCCAGTACTTC
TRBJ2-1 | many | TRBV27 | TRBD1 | CASSISGGGYNEQFF | TGTGCCAGCAGTATCTCAGGGGGCGGTTACAATGAGCAGTTCTTC
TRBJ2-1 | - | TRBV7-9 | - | CASSPQRDNEQFF | TGTGCCAGCAGCCCCCAGCGGGACAATGAGCAGTTCTTC
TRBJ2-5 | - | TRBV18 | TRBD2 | CASSRASGQETQYF | TGTGCCAGCTCACGGGCTAGCGGACAAGAGACCCAGTACTTC
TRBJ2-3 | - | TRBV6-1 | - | CASRREGVSTDTQYF | TGTGCCAGCAGACGAGAAGGGGTGAGCACAGATACGCAGTATTTT
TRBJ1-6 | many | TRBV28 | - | CASSLQGYNSPLHF | TGTGCCAGCAGTTTGCAGGGGTATAATTCACCCCTCCACTTT
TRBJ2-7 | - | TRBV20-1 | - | CSAITGSSGGEQYF | TGCAGTGCTATAACGGGGAGTTCGGGCGGCGAGCAGTACTTC
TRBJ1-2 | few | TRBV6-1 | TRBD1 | CASKPDRGISNYGYTF | TGTGCCAGCAAACCGGACAGGGGGATTTCTAACTATGGCTACACCTTC
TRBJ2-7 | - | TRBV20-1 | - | CSAPGTVNSYEQYF | TGCAGTGCTCCCGGGACGGTGAACTCCTACGAGCAGTACTTC
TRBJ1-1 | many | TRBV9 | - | CASSVAGVSAEAFF | TGTGCCAGCAGCGTAGCTGGGGTCAGCGCTGAAGCTTTCTTT
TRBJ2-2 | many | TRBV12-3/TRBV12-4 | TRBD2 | CASRLGLAGKVTGELFF | TGTGCCAGCAGACTCGGACTAGCGGGCAAAGTCACCGGGGAGCTGTTTTTT
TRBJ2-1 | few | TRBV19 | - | CASRETRSSYNEQFF | TGTGCCAGTAGGGAGACTAGGAGCTCCTACAATGAGCAGTTCTTC
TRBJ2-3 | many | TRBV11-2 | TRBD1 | CASSLTQGTDTQYF | TGTGCCAGCAGCCTAACACAGGGGACAGATACGCAGTATTTT